Sequencing of this TCR beta chain was carried out in a study of T cells in Graves' hyperthyroidism and ophthalmopathy. Whole-study results and caveats: In blood, most of the thyroid clonotypes expanded above 0.001 were also present.

The V end lost 5 bases, the J end lost 5 bases, and 13 bases lay between the germline ends. There are 13 residues in the CDR3. Germline assignment: CDR1 MNHEY and CDR2 SMNVEV (reference sequence). The study excluded patients with uncontrolled infection, other autoimmune disease, pregnancy or lactation. Fresh peripheral blood, 7.5 to 10 ml, yielded the PBMCs. The table lists this clonotype with a few counts. Its specificity is unknown. RNA transcripts gave rise to amplified TCR beta CDR3 regions. First-round RT-PCR targeting the TCR CDR3 was performed with the HTBI primer set. TCRdb recomputed calls from the multiplex PCR reads with MiXCR, one row per CDR3 protein. Among about 500,000 distinct CDR3 sequences listed, around 16% were seen once.

This chain connects TRBV27 to TRBJ2-7; unclear D gene. Sequencing input: blood. The TCR was taken from a woman aged 30 to 39 with Graves' ophthalmopathy. CDR3 in DNA: TGTGCCAGCAGTGCTTTTAAGCCTAACGAGCAGTACTTC. It encodes CASSAFKPNEQYF.